This T cell receptor (beta chain) was sequenced during a study of blood T cell repertoires in COVID-19. Background on the study: Samples taken during acute and convalescent COVID-19 were collected in the United States, Italy and Spain. Nucleic acid was either cDNA or gDNA, and it came from T cells, B-cell-depleted T cells, or PBMCs.

Germline V CDR1 and CDR2: LNHDA, SQIVND (reference sequence). The germline V and J ends were trimmed by 1 base and 4 bases, with 7 bases remaining between them. This CDR3 is 13 amino acids long. Authors' analysis steps: Reference gene primer amplification gave nucleated cell count estimates. Data came from immunoSEQ multiplex PCR; TCRdb stores just in-frame clones and leaves some out. V and J calls plus clone size are reproduced from that table; the DNA served to infer D and trimming. The sample has roughly 100,000 clones; 91% are singletons. The receptor was derived from a human donor in a cohort sampled during active COVID-19. The gene calls are TRBV19 and TRBJ1-1; D unclear. Source material: peripheral blood. The CDR3 nucleotides read TGTGCCAGTAGTATAGGGAGTAGCACTGAAGCTTTCTTT. It yields the protein CASSIGSSTEAFF. Full variable domain (rest looked up from reference TRBV19 and TRBJ1-1): DGGITQSPKYLFRKEGQNVTLSCEQNLNHDAMYWYRQDPGQGLRLIYYSQIVNDFQKGDIAEGYSVSREKKESFPLTVTSAQKNPTAFYLCASSIGSSTEAFFGQGTRLTVV.